This TCR beta chain came from a study of T cells in localized non-small cell lung cancer. The CDR3 covers 16 residues. Germline V gene sequence: CDR1 SNHLY, CDR2 FYNNEI. J lost 4 bases, V lost 7 bases, and 7 bases had no gene match. TCRdb keeps only in-frame clones here, not all; method: immunoSEQ multiplex PCR. The table has around 96,000 clones, roughly 91% seen once; the top ten hold over 3.5%. The sequencing here drew on PBMCs, taken before any cancer treatment. This TCR was recovered from a woman aged 40 to 75 with stage II squamous cell lung carcinoma. This rearrangement joins TRBV2 to TRBJ2-2; 12 nucleotides align to TRBD2. CDR3 region: CASTPSGGAGTGELFF. The DNA for the CDR3 is TGTGCCAGCACGCCTAGCGGGGGGGCGGGCACCGGGGAGCTGTTTTTT.